The 14 T cell receptor beta chains below come from one sample, sequenced in a study of T cell repertoires in cytomegalovirus infection (dated 2019 in TCRdb). The treatment or condition label, read with the paper, signifies: in vitro stimulation with specific CMV peptide epitopes to enrich CMV-specific T cells. Which antigens these TCRs recognize remains unknown. Sequenced on an Illumina HiSeq 1500. In TCRdb, the public reads were trimmed at Q25 with fastp and aligned with MiXCR, with productive beta chains retained. Each entry merges the rows of one CDR3 protein and shows their most common DNA and genes. In this sample the table shows hundreds of thousands of distinct CDR3 sequences, roughly 30% of which occur a single time. The top ten hold 11% to 15% of the sample. The starting material was cultured CD8+ T cells from PBMCs, obtained from culture after CMV antigen stimulation. These receptor sequences come from a human donor in good health (CMV status not recorded). Some clones in this sample may be carry-over from other donors' samples.

CDR3 protein: CAIGAGYNEQFF. The CDR3 coding sequence is TGTGCCATAGGGGCAGGCTACAATGAGCAGTTCTTC. The rearrangement joins TRBV27 to TRBJ2-1; perhaps TRBD1 as D (5 bases). The germline V gene encodes CDR1 MNHEY and CDR2 SMNVEV (reference sequence). Trimming shortened V by 10 bases and J by 3 bases, and 10 bases separated the two germline ends. The CDR3 sequence is 12 residues long.

The gene calls are TRBV4-1 and TRBJ1-3; D not resolved. CDR3 length: 16 amino acids. The ends were cut back, 1 base at V and 0 bases at J, with 10 bases in the middle. Germline CDR1 reads MGHRA; CDR2 reads YSYEKL. This CDR3 reads CASSQADPISGNTIYF. The CDR3, as DNA: TGCGCCAGCAGCCAAGCGGACCCAATCTCTGGAAACACCATATATTTT.

J is TRBJ1-1 and V is TRBV15; no reliable D call. The CDR3 length is 11 residues. Germline CDR1 reads LNHNV; CDR2 reads YYDKDF (reference sequence). V lost 4 bases and J 8 bases, leaving 8 bases between the germline ends. The CDR3 protein is CATSTATEAFF. The CDR3 coding sequence is TGTGCCACCAGCACAGCGACAGAAGCTTTCTTT. The variable domain in full, with the rest retrieved from reference TRBV15 and TRBJ1-1, is DAMVIQNPRYQVTQFGKPVTLSCSQTLNHNVMYWYQQKSSQAPKLLFHYYDKDFNNEADTPDNFQSRRPNTSFCFLDIRSPGLGDTAMYLCATSTATEAFFGQGTRLTVV.

The chain recombines TRBV12-3 or TRBV12-4 with TRBJ1-2; no reliable D call. V lost 3 bases and J lost 7, with 24 bases in between. The CDR3 covers 17 residues. CDR3 sequence reads: CASSLALRHLFTPGYTF. CDR3 nucleotides: TGTGCCAGCAGTTTGGCCCTCCGTCACCTTTTTACCCCTGGCTACACCTTC.

The V gene is TRBV7-9, the J gene TRBJ1-1; the match to TRBD1 covers 9 bases. With 5 bases clipped from V and 8 bases from J, the junction kept 12 bases outside the gene matches. The CDR3 spans 15 residues. Germline CDR1 and CDR2: SEHNR and FQNEAQ (reference sequence). The CDR3 region is CASSRSGQGFEEAFF. CDR3 bases: TGTGCCAGCAGCCGTAGCGGACAGGGGTTCGAAGAAGCTTTCTTT.

A few counts support this clonotype. The chain links TRBV5-1 to TRBJ2-2, with TRBD1 matching over 7 bases. The length of the CDR3 is 15 residues. V shed 4 bases, J shed 4 bases, and the junction held 7 bases outside the gene matches. Germline V lookup: CDR1 SGHRS, CDR2 YFSETQ. The CDR3, as DNA: TGCGCCAGCAGCCCCAGGGACAGTCCCACCGGGGAGCTGTTTTTT. Translated: CASSPRDSPTGELFF.

This clonotype was picked up one time. Mismatch with germline at one junction end may stem from a read error. This chain uses TRBV20-1 with TRBJ1-5, with D perhaps TRBD1 (5 bases). From germline, CDR1 is DFQATT and CDR2 SNEGSKA (reference sequence). The length of the CDR3 is 12 residues. DNA for the CDR3: TGTAGTGCTAGTCAGGGAAATCAGCCCCAGCATTTT. Encoded protein: CSASQGNQPQHF.

To note about this clonotype: Just one base apart from a much larger clone, this may be a read error. The chain employs TRBV7-9 and TRBJ1-2; possibly TRBD1 for D (5 bases). V lost 4 bases to trimming and J lost 3 bases, with 12 bases between them. There are 14 residues in the CDR3. Germline CDR1 reads SEHNR; CDR2 reads FQNEAQ (reference sequence). The DNA for the CDR3 is TGTGCCAGCAGCTCGATGACAGATTACTATGGCTACACCTTC. Translated, it gives CASSSMTDYYGYTF.

A remark on this clonotype: A read error may be the cause here, since a much bigger clone is one base away. The chain has TRBV7-3 and TRBJ2-1; D possibly matches TRBD1 or TRBD2 (6 bases each). The CDR3 is made up of 14 amino acids. CDR1 is SGHTA and CDR2 is FQGTGA in the germline V gene. The V end lost 10 bases, the J end lost 5 bases, and 18 bases lay between the germline ends. This chain's CDR3 is CANIRRGSNNEQFF. CDR3 DNA sequence: TGTGCCAACATTAGGAGGGGGTCTAACAATGAGCAGTTCTTC.

The V gene is TRBV15, the J gene TRBJ2-7; the match to TRBD2 covers 7 bases. J lost 6 bases, V lost 5 bases, and 7 bases had no gene match. Germline CDR1 LNHNV, CDR2 YYDKDF (reference sequence). The length of the CDR3 is 13 residues. CDR3 in amino acids: CATSLGTNREQYV. CDR3 DNA: TGTGCCACCAGCCTCGGGACTAACCGCGAGCAGTACGTC.

There are a few counts of this clonotype. This rearrangement joins TRBV29-1 to TRBJ1-1; unclear D gene. The V gene's germline CDR1 is SQVTM and CDR2 ANQGSEA. The CDR3 runs 10 residues. Trimming stripped 4 bases from V and 7 bases from J, with 7 bases between. In DNA, the CDR3 is TGCAGCGTTGGAGTGGGTGAAGCTTTCTTT. This sequence encodes CSVGVGEAFF. The full variable domain, in which reference TRBV29-1 and TRBJ1-1 provide the parts outside the CDR3, is SAVISQKPSRDICQRGTSLTIQCQVDSQVTMMFWYRQQPGQSLTLIATANQGSEATYESGFVIDKFPISRPNLTFSTLTVSNMSPEDSSIYLCSVGVGEAFFGQGTRLTVV.

The J gene is TRBJ2-7, the V gene TRBV27, with D unclear. The CDR3 loop spans 15 amino acids. The V gene lost 7 bases and the J gene lost 5 bases, with 21 bases spanning the gap. Germline loops: CDR1 MNHEY, CDR2 SMNVEV (reference sequence). The CDR3: CASTLRGRRLDEQYF. The CDR3 nucleotides read TGTGCCAGCACCCTGAGAGGCCGTCGGTTGGACGAGCAGTACTTC.

The chain couples TRBV5-5 to TRBJ2-5, with D possibly being TRBD2 (5 bases). This CDR3 comprises 10 residues. Germline V gives CDR1 SGHKS, CDR2 YYEKEE (reference sequence). V lost 4 bases and J 10 bases, leaving 8 bases between the germline ends. The DNA of the CDR3 is TGTGCCAGCAGCGGAGAGGGCCAGTACTTC. Amino acids: CASSGEGQYF.

This clonotype was recorded a few times. The CDR3 loop reads CASSYQAGYEQFF. Written as DNA, the CDR3 is TGTGCCAGCAGTTACCAGGCGGGCTATGAGCAGTTCTTC. This chain uses TRBV6-5 with TRBJ2-1, with D possibly TRBD2 on 5 matching bases. The germline gives CDR1 MNHEY, CDR2 SVGAGI. Trimming took off 2 bases at V and 8 bases at J, with 10 bases between the two ends. CDR3 length: 13 amino acids.